This entry features one T cell receptor beta chain sequence. Clones were sequenced by immunoSEQ multiplex PCR, and TCRdb holds only the in-frame ones, with some missing. This sample has 150,000 to 200,000 clones; around 93% occur once, and the top ten carry 4.8%. The data derive from a study of blood T cell repertoires in COVID-19. Study summary: Some COVID-19 samples were acute and others convalescent; all came from the United States, Italy and Spain.

CDR1 is MNHEY, CDR2 SVGAGI, per germline. V lost 10 bases, J lost 4 bases, and 6 bases stayed unmatched. CDR3 length equals 13 residues. The genes are TRBV6-5 and TRBJ2-2; 7 positions agree with TRBD2. Sequencing was done on a sample of peripheral blood. This TCR derives from a man aged 30-40 years with COVID-19, enrolled during active disease. The CDR3 loop reads CAIRGVSTGELFF. Here the CDR3 DNA reads TGTGCCATCCGGGGGGTTAGCACCGGGGAGCTGTTTTTT.